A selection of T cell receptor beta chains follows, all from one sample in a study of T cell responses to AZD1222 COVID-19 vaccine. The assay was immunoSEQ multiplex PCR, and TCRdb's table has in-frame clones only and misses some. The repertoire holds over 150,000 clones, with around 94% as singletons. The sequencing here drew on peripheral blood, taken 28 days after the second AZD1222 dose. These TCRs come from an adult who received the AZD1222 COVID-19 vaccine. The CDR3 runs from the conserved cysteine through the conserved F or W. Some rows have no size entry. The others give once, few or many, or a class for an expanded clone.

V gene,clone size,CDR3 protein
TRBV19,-,CASSIGSPRGNQPQHF
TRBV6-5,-,CASKRLAGGGDTQYF
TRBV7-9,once,CASSLPKVQETQYF
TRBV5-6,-,CASSFYSGNTIYF
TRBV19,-,CASSWTGMNYGYTF
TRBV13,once,CASRGGASSGNTIYF
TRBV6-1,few,CASSEALRHYGYTF
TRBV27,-,CASSSGANTEAFF
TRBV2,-,CASRPAGQGDSPLHF
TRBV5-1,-,CASSLGLTGGGQPQHF
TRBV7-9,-,CASSEGGLLAFF
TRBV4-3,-,CASSQELASSYNEQFF
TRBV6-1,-,CASSDPTVSSIQYF
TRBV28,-,CATRGLWNYGYTF
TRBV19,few,CASSRTSGGTETQYF
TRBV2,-,CASSDLGGTNEKLFF
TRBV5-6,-,CASRGTYRDRGTTDTQYF
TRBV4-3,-,CASSQDLSGGLTGELFF
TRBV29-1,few,CSVGNGVGETQYF
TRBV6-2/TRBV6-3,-,CASSFDRGRTEAFF
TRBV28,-,CASSSGGNGIRAETQYF
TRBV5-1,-,CASSYQANTEAFF
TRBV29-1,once,CSATDRGIGYTF
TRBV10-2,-,CAARRGLEQYF
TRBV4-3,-,CASSQTGIQGYTF
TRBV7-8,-,CASSLDLTPYGYTF
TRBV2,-,CASSEGGGETEAFF
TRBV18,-,CASSPSGDYGYTF
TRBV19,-,CASRIKGDTGELFF
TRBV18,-,CASSPTTGRTEAFF
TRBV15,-,CATSTQVSPLHF
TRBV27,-,CASSLSGGYEQYF
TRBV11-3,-,CASRRAGFFHNGELFF
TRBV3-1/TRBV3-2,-,CASSQDPPWSSYNEQFF
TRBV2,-,CASSNNRERTSYNEQFF
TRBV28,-,CASSLSGRGEQFF
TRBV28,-,CASSLRGGRTGELFF
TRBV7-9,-,CASSSVRQNMNTEAFF
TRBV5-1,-,CASSPLVGREETQYF
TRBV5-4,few,CASSFDRVINTIYF
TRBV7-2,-,CASSLFRGGSPLHF
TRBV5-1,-,CASSSRDSYNEQFF
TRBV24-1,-,CATSDFGKETQYF
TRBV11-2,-,CASLGGPANTGELFF
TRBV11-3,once,CASSRALQGKETQYF
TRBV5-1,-,CASSLGIGQGEEQYF
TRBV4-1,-,CASSQGPKGGYYGYTF
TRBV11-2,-,CASSPPGFLPSGNTIYF
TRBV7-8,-,CASSLGRTVMNTEAFF
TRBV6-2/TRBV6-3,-,CASSYSLGYTF
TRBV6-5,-,CASQTLRAGELFF
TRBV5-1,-,CASSVDGNTIYF
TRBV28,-,CASILGGGGKLFF
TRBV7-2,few,CASSWIGAGTAGNTIYF
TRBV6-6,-,CASYTLAGDYNEQFF
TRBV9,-,CASSPAASYEQYF
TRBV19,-,CASNQGVTEAFF
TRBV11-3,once,CASSLVGQGNSPLHF
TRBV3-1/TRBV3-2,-,CASSPESGDSNSPLHF
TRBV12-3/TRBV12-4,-,CASRRGSTDTQYF